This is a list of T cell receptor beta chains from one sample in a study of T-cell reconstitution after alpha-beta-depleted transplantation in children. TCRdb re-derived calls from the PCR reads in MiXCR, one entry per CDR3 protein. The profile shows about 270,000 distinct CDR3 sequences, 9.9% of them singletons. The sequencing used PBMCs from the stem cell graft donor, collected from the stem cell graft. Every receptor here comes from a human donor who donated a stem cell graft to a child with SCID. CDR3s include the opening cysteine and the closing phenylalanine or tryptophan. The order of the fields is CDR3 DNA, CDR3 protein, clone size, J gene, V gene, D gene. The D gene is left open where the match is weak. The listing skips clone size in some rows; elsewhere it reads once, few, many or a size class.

TGTGCCAGCCACCAGGGCTCTGGAAACACCATATATTTT CASHQGSGNTIYF many TRBJ1-3 TRBV7-8 -
TGTGCCAGCAGCTCTACAGGGGGCAGGAACATTCAGTACTTC CASSSTGGRNIQYF - TRBJ2-4 TRBV7-9 TRBD1
TGTGCCAGCAGTTTAGCCCGGGCCCAAGTTGGGGGGGAGCTGTTTTTT CASSLARAQVGGELFF - TRBJ2-2 TRBV12-3/TRBV12-4 -
TGCGCCAGCAGCTTGGACACTGCGGAGACCCAGTACTTC CASSLDTAETQYF many TRBJ2-5 TRBV5-1 -
TGCGCCAGCAGCTCCTGGACCGAAGAGACCCAGTACTTC CASSSWTEETQYF - TRBJ2-5 TRBV5-1 -
TGTGCCAGCAGCCAAGCCAGGGACCCCTACAATGAGCAGTTCTTC CASSQARDPYNEQFF few TRBJ2-1 TRBV14 -
TGTGCCAGCAGCGGCCTGGGAGATACGCAGTATTTT CASSGLGDTQYF many TRBJ2-3 TRBV5-4 -
TGCGCCAGCAGCTCCACAGAAACCTACAATGAGCAGTTCTTC CASSSTETYNEQFF many TRBJ2-1 TRBV5-1 -
TGTGCCAGCAGCGTAGAGCCCCTACAGGGGGCGCGGATTGAGCAGTTCTTC CASSVEPLQGARIEQFF - TRBJ2-1 TRBV9 TRBD1
TGTGCCAGCAGTGAATACGGTATGAACACTGAAGCTTTCTTT CASSEYGMNTEAFF many TRBJ1-1 TRBV2 -
TGTGCCAGCAGCTTAATTAGCAGTTACCAAGAGACCCAGTACTTC CASSLISSYQETQYF many TRBJ2-5 TRBV7-6 -
TGTGCCAGCAGCTTAGTGGCCCTAGGGACCCAGTACTTC CASSLVALGTQYF - TRBJ2-5 TRBV7-8 -
TGCGCCAGCAGCGAACGGGACAGGGGGAACACTGAAGCTTTCTTT CASSERDRGNTEAFF - TRBJ1-1 TRBV5-1 TRBD1
TGTGCCAGCAGCCCGGCCTCAGACAGGGGGCAGTACTTC CASSPASDRGQYF many TRBJ2-7 TRBV11-3 TRBD1
TGTGCCAGCAGTTTACTCCCCGGACTAGCGGGGGGCCAAAGGAAGGGGGAGCAGTTCTTC CASSLLPGLAGGQRKGEQFF many TRBJ2-1 TRBV12-3/TRBV12-4 TRBD2
TGTGCCAGCAGTCCAGGAGTCGATGGCGCTGAAGCTTTCTTT CASSPGVDGAEAFF many TRBJ1-1 TRBV12-3/TRBV12-4 -
TGTGCCAGCTCACCACCGGGACAAAGTGAGACCCAGTACTTC CASSPPGQSETQYF - TRBJ2-5 TRBV18 -
TGTGCCAGCAGCGTAGATCTGAATTCACCCCTCCACTTT CASSVDLNSPLHF - TRBJ1-6 TRBV9 -
TGTGCCAGCAGTGTCCGGGGCCTCGGTCGAGCTTTCTTT CASSVRGLGRAFF - TRBJ1-1 TRBV27 -
TGTGCCAGCAGCCTAGCGGGGGCGTTACAAGAGACCCAGTACTTC CASSLAGALQETQYF few TRBJ2-5 TRBV9 TRBD2
TGTGCCAGCAGGTTTGGGACTAGCGGGGGGACTGAGCAGTTCTTC CASRFGTSGGTEQFF - TRBJ2-1 TRBV6-1 TRBD2
TGCGCCAGCAGCCCCGGACAGAGGGAGTTCTACGAGCAGTACTTC CASSPGQREFYEQYF few TRBJ2-7 TRBV5-1 -
TGTGCCAGCAGAGACAGGGCAGCCCTCCATGGCTACACCTTC CASRDRAALHGYTF - TRBJ1-2 TRBV2 TRBD1
TGCGCCAGCAGTTCGACCCGAAACACCGGGGAGCTGTTTTTT CASSSTRNTGELFF few TRBJ2-2 TRBV5-1 -
TGCGCCAGCAGCTTGCGGCAGAACACCGGGGAGCTGTTTTTT CASSLRQNTGELFF many TRBJ2-2 TRBV5-1 -
TGTGCCAGCAGCTTAGGGGCAGAGATAGGGACCCAGTACTTC CASSLGAEIGTQYF - TRBJ2-5 TRBV7-8 -
TGTGCCAGCTCCCCTGGACAGTCTGGCTACAATGAGCAGTTCTTC CASSPGQSGYNEQFF few TRBJ2-1 TRBV12-3/TRBV12-4 -
TGCAGCGTTGGGGGAGGTGCCGAGCAGTACTTC CSVGGGAEQYF - TRBJ2-7 TRBV29-1 -
TGCAGCGTTGAAAGCGACAGGGGCTACGAGCAGTACTTC CSVESDRGYEQYF few TRBJ2-7 TRBV29-1 TRBD1
TGTGCCAGCAGCTCTACGCCTTCCCCTGAGCAGTTCTTC CASSSTPSPEQFF few TRBJ2-1 TRBV7-9 -
TGTGCCAGCAGTGAAGTGGGGGCTATATGCAATGAGCAGTTCTTC CASSEVGAICNEQFF - TRBJ2-1 TRBV6-4 -
TGTGCCAGCAGCCAAATCCACGGTTTCTCCAACGAGCAGTACTTC CASSQIHGFSNEQYF many TRBJ2-7 TRBV3-1 -
TGTGCCAGCAGCTTTGGGACTAGCAACCACAATGAGCAGTTCTTC CASSFGTSNHNEQFF few TRBJ2-1 TRBV7-9 TRBD2
TGTGCCAGCAGCCCTTTAATGTCGCGGGACACCGGGGAGCTGTTTTTT CASSPLMSRDTGELFF - TRBJ2-2 TRBV7-9 -
TGCAGCGTGGCTTTGCAGGACTATGGCTACACCTTC CSVALQDYGYTF many TRBJ1-2 TRBV29-1 -
TGTGCCAGCTCACCAGGGCACCAATTGAACACTGAAGCTTTCTTT CASSPGHQLNTEAFF once TRBJ1-1 TRBV18 -
TGCGCCAGCAGCCAAGCCCAAAACGAGCAGTACTTC CASSQAQNEQYF few TRBJ2-7 TRBV4-1 -